The next 30 T cell receptor beta chains were all read from a single sample in a study of T-cell reconstitution after alpha-beta-depleted transplantation in children. The TCRbeta library was prepared with unique molecular identifiers. TCRdb fed the PCR reads into MiXCR, producing one record per CDR3 protein. The table shows about 580,000 distinct CDR3 sequences, with 20% to 30% occurring only once. Sample: PBMCs, taken before TCRalphabeta/CD19-depleted stem cell transplant. Receptor source: a boy younger than two with Wiskott-Aldrich syndrome, due to receive a stem cell transplant.

V and J are TRBV5-1 and TRBJ2-7, with a weak D call TRBD2 (5 bases). V lost 3 bases to trimming and J lost 2 bases, with 12 bases between them. The germline V gene encodes CDR1 SGHRS and CDR2 YFSETQ. This CDR3 comprises 14 residues. The CDR3 DNA follows: TGCGCCAGCAGCTGGACTCCTAATACCTACGAGCAGTACTTC. This codes for CASSWTPNTYEQYF.

The chain couples TRBV2 to TRBJ2-2, with 7 bases identical to TRBD2. Unmatched junction bases numbered 2, after V lost 5 bases and J lost 2 bases. There are 14 residues in the CDR3. Germline values: CDR1 SNHLY, CDR2 FYNNEI. The CDR3 region has the DNA TGTGCCAGCAGTATAGCGGGCAACACCGGGGAGCTGTTTTTT. This codes for CASSIAGNTGELFF.

This clonotype was seen at least ten times. The chain uses TRBV7-2 and TRBJ2-1, with D tentatively TRBD2 (5 bases). CDR1 and CDR2 from the germline V gene are SGHTA and FQGNSA. CDR3 size: 15 residues. V was trimmed by 2 bases and J by 3 bases, leaving 11 bases between them. In DNA, the CDR3 is TGTGCCAGCAGCTTAACGAGCGGAGACTACAATGAGCAGTTCTTC. This codes for CASSLTSGDYNEQFF.

The chain couples TRBV29-1 to TRBJ2-5, with D perhaps TRBD2 (6 bases). Looked up from germline, CDR1 is SQVTM and CDR2 is ANQGSEA. V was cut by 7 bases and J by 3 bases, with 15 bases left in between. The CDR3 sequence is 13 residues long. The CDR3 is CSGLLTGEETQYF. CDR3 DNA sequence: TGCAGCGGACTTCTAACGGGAGAAGAGACCCAGTACTTC.

The chain carries TRBV29-1 and TRBJ2-3, with 14 bases aligning to TRBD2. After removal of 4 bases from V and 5 bases from J, the junction contained 14 bases not matched to a gene. Germline V gene lookup returns CDR1 SQVTM and CDR2 ANQGSEA. The CDR3 is 18 residues long. The DNA of the CDR3 is TGCAGCGTTGGGTGGGGACTAGCGGGAGAAAAAAGGGGAGATACGCAGTATTTT. Protein sequence: CSVGWGLAGEKRGDTQYF.

The chain links TRBV7-2 to TRBJ2-5; 9 nucleotides match TRBD1. Germline V gene lookup returns CDR1 SGHTA and CDR2 FQGNSA. This CDR3 comprises 17 residues. V gave up 2 bases and J gave up 4 bases; unmatched junction bases: 11. The CDR3 nucleotides read TGTGCCAGCAGCTTAATGGGGGGACAGGGAGTACGAGAGACCCAGTACTTC. Translated, it gives CASSLMGGQGVRETQYF.

The rearrangement joins TRBV27 to TRBJ2-2; TRBD1 or TRBD2 may be the D gene (5 bases each). The CDR3 length is 14 residues. Germline V gene lookup returns CDR1 MNHEY and CDR2 SMNVEV (reference sequence). V shed 8 bases and J shed 2 bases, with 12 bases lying between them. CDR3 DNA: TGTGCCAGCTCGGGGCGAACTAACACCGGGGAGCTGTTTTTT. Amino acid sequence: CASSGRTNTGELFF.

This chain joins TRBV29-1 and TRBJ2-3; TRBD2 matches at 10 bases. V dropped 1 base and J dropped 3; count of bases not matched to a gene: 7. The CDR3 is made up of 16 amino acids. Per germline, CDR1 SQVTM and CDR2 ANQGSEA. In DNA form, the CDR3 reads TGCAGCGTTGAAGGGATGGCTAGCGGGAGAACAGATACGCAGTATTTT. This gives the protein CSVEGMASGRTDTQYF.

CDR3 residues: CASGFGGTGELFF. The CDR3 nucleotides are TGTGCCAGCGGGTTCGGCGGCACCGGGGAGCTGTTTTTT. V and J are TRBV27 and TRBJ2-2, with unresolved D. This CDR3 comprises 13 residues. Germline CDR1 is MNHEY and CDR2 is SMNVEV (reference sequence). V was pared by 8 bases and J by 4 bases, with 11 bases between.

The table lists this clonotype with a count of one. This chain links TRBV7-9 with TRBJ2-7, with 7 nucleotides matching TRBD2. The CDR3 contains 17 residues. CDR1 SEHNR and CDR2 FQNEAQ come from the germline V gene (reference sequence). V lost 2 bases, J lost 0 bases, and 10 bases stayed unmatched. CDR3 DNA sequence: TGTGCCAGCAGCTTAAGTCTTTCCGGGACTATCTCCTACGAGCAGTACTTC. Protein product: CASSLSLSGTISYEQYF.

This clonotype has just a few counts. The CDR3, as DNA: TGTGCCAGCAGCTTAACCGAGTACGCGGTGGCTTTCTTT. Protein: CASSLTEYAVAFF. The rearrangement links TRBV7-9 to TRBJ1-1; no clear D gene. The germline gives CDR1 SEHNR, CDR2 FQNEAQ (reference sequence). This CDR3 spans 13 amino acids. With 2 bases removed from V and 11 bases from J, the gap between germline ends came to 15 bases.

The rearrangement uses TRBV7-2 and TRBJ1-4, with a weak D call TRBD1 (6 bases). Trimming removed 2 bases at V and 5 bases at J, with 21 bases between. Germline V lookup: CDR1 SGHTA, CDR2 FQGNSA. CDR3 length equals 18 residues. The CDR3 sequence: CASSLTTGHLAQNEKLFF. DNA for the CDR3: TGTGCCAGCAGCTTAACGACGGGACACTTAGCGCAGAATGAAAAACTGTTTTTT. Variable domain in full (rest from reference TRBV7-2 and TRBJ1-4): GAGVSQSPSNKVTEKGKDVELRCDPISGHTALYWYRQSLGQGLEFLIYFQGNSAPDKSGLPSDRFSAERTGGSVSTLTIQRTQQEDSAVYLCASSLTTGHLAQNEKLFFGSGTQLSVL.

There are a few counts of this clonotype. Mismatch with germline at one junction end may stem from a read error. The rearrangement joins TRBV4-2 to TRBJ2-3; 9 bases agree with TRBD2. This CDR3 is 13 amino acids long. Germline V gene lookup returns CDR1 LGHNA and CDR2 YNFKEQ. The CDR3 loop reads CASSPRSSGSRDF. For the CDR3, the DNA is TGTGCCAGCAGTCCCAGGAGTAGCGGGAGCAGGGATTTT.

J is TRBJ2-1 and V is TRBV5-5; 11 bases match TRBD2. Germline lookup yields CDR1 SGHKS and CDR2 YYEKEE (reference sequence). Trimming took 2 bases from V and 8 from J; bases not matched to a gene: 12. The CDR3 is 17 amino acids. This chain's CDR3 is CASSFVLTSGRIDEQFF. CDR3 coding DNA: TGTGCCAGCAGCTTTGTCCTAACTAGCGGGAGAATCGATGAGCAGTTCTTC.

This chain joins TRBV7-8 and TRBJ1-6; a possible D gene is TRBD1 (6 bases). Trimming removed 5 bases at V and 6 bases at J, with 20 bases between. Germline V gene lookup returns CDR1 SGHVS and CDR2 FQNEAQ. CDR3 length equals 17 residues. CDR3 region: CASSLPEGVGGNSPLHF. The CDR3 DNA follows: TGTGCCAGCAGCCTCCCGGAGGGGGTTGGTGGTAATTCACCCCTCCACTTT. The variable domain in full, with the rest retrieved from reference TRBV7-8 and TRBJ1-6, is GAGVSQSPRYKVAKRGQDVALRCDPISGHVSLFWYQQALGQGPEFLTYFQNEAQLDKSGLPSDRFFAERPEGSVSTLKIQRTQQEDSAVYLCASSLPEGVGGNSPLHFGNGTRLTVT.

Only a few counts were recorded for this clonotype. This sequence joins TRBV6-1 and TRBJ2-6; no reliable D call. The CDR3 has 15 amino acids. The V end lost 4 bases, the J end lost 2 bases, and 9 bases lay between the germline ends. Germline V gene lookup returns CDR1 MNHNS and CDR2 SASEGT. This CDR3 is CASSGFTAGANVLTF. DNA for the CDR3: TGTGCCAGCAGTGGATTCACGGCTGGGGCCAACGTCCTGACTTTC.

This clonotype occurred many times. The chain has TRBV12-3 or TRBV12-4 and TRBJ2-5, with D possibly being TRBD2 (5 bases). The V end was cut by 2 bases, the J end by 5 bases, with 9 bases between. This CDR3 has 13 residues. This CDR3 reads CASSLRRMETQYF. The DNA for the CDR3 is TGTGCCAGCAGTTTACGGAGGATGGAGACCCAGTACTTC.

This clonotype was counted a few times. The rearrangement links TRBV20-1 to TRBJ2-3; the D gene is possibly TRBD2 (6 bases). Germline CDR1 reads DFQATT; CDR2 reads SNEGSKA (reference sequence). The CDR3 is made up of 15 amino acids. Trimming removed 3 bases from V and 0 bases from J, with 13 bases in between. The CDR3 loop reads CSASRGTTSTDTQYF. The DNA of the CDR3 is TGCAGTGCTAGTCGGGGGACGACCAGCACAGATACGCAGTATTTT.

The CDR3: CASNIGRKNTEAFF. The CDR3 DNA reads TGTGCCAGCAACATCGGACGGAAGAACACTGAAGCTTTCTTT. The rearrangement uses TRBV27 and TRBJ1-1; D is undetermined. This CDR3 is 14 amino acids long. Trimming stripped 7 bases from V and 1 base from J, with 13 bases between. In germline, CDR1 is MNHEY, CDR2 SMNVEV (reference sequence).

The chain couples TRBV5-6 to TRBJ1-2; TRBD1 aligns across 8 bases. The length of the CDR3 is 15 residues. V was clipped by 0 bases and J by 8 bases; unmatched bases: 9. Germline assignment: CDR1 SGHDT and CDR2 YYEEEE. The CDR3 sequence: CASSLVARGLGGYTF. For the CDR3, the DNA is TGTGCCAGCAGCTTGGTAGCCAGGGGGCTAGGAGGCTACACCTTC.

V usage is TRBV5-1 and J usage is TRBJ2-4, with 11 bases lining up with TRBD2. Germline-derived CDR1 and CDR2 are SGHRS and YFSETQ. J was trimmed by 8 bases and V by 7 bases; bases with no gene match: 11. This CDR3 has 15 amino acids. In DNA, the CDR3 is TGCGCCAGCCAGGCCGGGACTAGCGGCTTATACATTCAGTACTTC. This gives the protein CASQAGTSGLYIQYF.

The gene calls are TRBV11-2 and TRBJ2-7, with 7 positions matching TRBD1. The CDR3 runs to 15 residues. CDR1 and CDR2 (germline): SGHAT, FQNNGV. V shed 3 bases and J 9 bases; nucleotides not matched to a gene: 14. CDR3 residues: CASSFSGTALYGQYF. For the CDR3, the DNA is TGTGCCAGCAGCTTTAGTGGGACAGCACTATATGGGCAGTACTTC.

This rearrangement joins TRBV28 to TRBJ1-5; 11 bases agree with TRBD1. The V segment lost 8 bases and the J segment 0 bases; nucleotides outside the gene matches: 12. The germline gives CDR1 MDHEN, CDR2 SYDVKM. CDR3 size: 18 residues. CDR3 protein: CASWGWTGGPYSNQPQHF. CDR3 coding DNA: TGTGCCAGCTGGGGCTGGACAGGGGGCCCTTATAGCAATCAGCCCCAGCATTTT.

Only a few counts were recorded for this clonotype. The V and J genes are TRBV5-1 and TRBJ2-1; 13 bases fit TRBD2. This CDR3 is 17 amino acids long. Losses at the gene ends were 3 bases for V and 3 bases for J; bases not matched to a gene: 6. Germline CDR1 and CDR2: SGHRS and YFSETQ. Here the CDR3 reads CASSWGLAGPFYNEQFF. The CDR3 DNA reads as TGCGCCAGCAGCTGGGGACTAGCGGGACCCTTCTACAATGAGCAGTTCTTC.

This clonotype was seen a single time. The chain joins TRBV5-1 to TRBJ2-3; maybe TRBD2 (6 bases). Per germline, CDR1 SGHRS and CDR2 YFSETQ. CDR3 length equals 14 residues. V lost 3 bases and J 6 bases, leaving 14 bases between the germline ends. The CDR3 nucleotides are TGCGCCAGCAGCTCCACTAGCCCCGAGGATACGCAGTATTTT. Protein: CASSSTSPEDTQYF.

This chain links TRBV20-1 with TRBJ2-1; the match to TRBD2 covers 13 bases. V lost 4 bases to trimming and J lost 8 bases; unmatched junction nucleotides: 5. Germline V gene sequence: CDR1 DFQATT, CDR2 SNEGSKA (reference sequence). This CDR3 has 14 amino acids. In nucleotides, the CDR3 is TGCAGTGCTACCGGACTAGCGGGGGATGATGAGCAGTTCTTC. Protein sequence: CSATGLAGDDEQFF.

This clonotype was seen only a few times. This chain links TRBV28 with TRBJ2-5; TRBD1 agrees at 8 bases. V trimming: 8 bases; J trimming: 5 bases; junction bases outside the gene matches: 10. This CDR3 comprises 14 residues. Germline V gives CDR1 MDHEN, CDR2 SYDVKM. The chain's CDR3 is CASDRGQGRETQYF. In DNA, the CDR3 is TGTGCCAGCGACAGAGGACAGGGCCGCGAGACCCAGTACTTC.

The chain combines TRBV27 with TRBJ2-1, with D unclear. Germline V CDR1 and CDR2: MNHEY, SMNVEV (reference sequence). The CDR3 has 15 amino acids. With 0 bases removed from V and 9 bases from J, the gap between germline ends came to 15 bases. The CDR3 DNA is TGTGCCAGCAGTTTATCCCCGGGCCCCCACGGTGAGCAGTTCTTC. This sequence encodes CASSLSPGPHGEQFF.

This clonotype was counted between two and nine times. The chain joins TRBV28 to TRBJ2-6; D remains ambiguous. Trimming took 5 bases from V and 4 from J, leaving 18 bases between them. CDR1 and CDR2 from the germline V gene are MDHEN and SYDVKM. CDR3 size: 17 residues. CDR3 nucleotide sequence: TGTGCCAGCAGTCCACAAACCTGGCTTTCCGGGGCCAACGTCCTGACTTTC. This gives the protein CASSPQTWLSGANVLTF.

The chain joins TRBV12-3 or TRBV12-4 to TRBJ2-2; 11 positions match TRBD2. There are 20 residues in the CDR3. Germline trimming cut 3 bases from V and 3 bases from J; bases unmatched to any gene: 15. CDR3 nucleotide sequence: TGTGCCAGCAGTTTCGGCTTGGCTAGCGGGAGGTACTCGCACACCGGGGAGCTGTTTTTT. Its translation: CASSFGLASGRYSHTGELFF.